The 9 T cell receptor beta chains listed next were all sequenced from one sample in a study of T cell repertoires in aging, cancer and after chemotherapy (dated by TCRdb to the late 2010s). TCR beta rearrangements were amplified from genomic DNA extracted from peripheral blood rather than from sorted cells or RNA. The reads were generated on an Illumina MiSeq. Rearranged TRB sequences spanning V, D and J segments were amplified in a multiplex touch-down PCR with a mixed TRB-A/B primer pool. In TCRdb, the public reads were trimmed at Q25 with fastp and aligned with MiXCR, with productive beta chains retained. Entries are consolidated by CDR3 protein sequence, retaining the most common genes and DNA. For this sample the table gives about 3,000 distinct CDR3 sequences, of which 45% were detected only once. Roughly 34% of the sample lies in the top ten. Source material: blood. The receptors originated from a human donor with a blood cancer.

This clonotype qualifies as large. The chain uses TRBV15 and TRBJ2-3; D might be TRBD1 or TRBD2, each matching 5 bases. The V and J ends lost 0 bases and 9 bases respectively, with 13 bases between them. Germline V gives CDR1 LNHNV, CDR2 YYDKDF (reference sequence). The CDR3 covers 14 residues. The CDR3 here is CATSRDTRDGTQYF. The CDR3 DNA sequence: TGTGCCACCAGCAGAGACACCCGGGACGGCACGCAGTATTTT.

The chain couples TRBV29-1 to TRBJ2-1; TRBD2 aligns across 13 bases. The CDR3 is 14 residues long. The V gene end was trimmed by 7 bases and the J gene end by 12 bases; junction bases not matched to a gene: 12. From germline, CDR1 is SQVTM and CDR2 ANQGSEA. The CDR3 DNA reads TGCAGCGGACTACAAGGACTAGCGGGAGAGGGGCAGTTCTTC. This gives the protein CSGLQGLAGEGQFF.

The chain is built from TRBV5-4 and TRBJ2-3; 11 positions match TRBD2. Per the germline V gene, CDR1 is SGHNT and CDR2 is YYREEE (reference sequence). J lost 4 bases, V lost 4 bases, and 8 bases had no gene match. This CDR3 contains 16 residues. CDR3 bases: TGTGCCAGCAGCCCTAAACTAGCGGGGGTTTCAGATACGCAGTATTTT. Encoded protein: CASSPKLAGVSDTQYF.

The V call is TRBV20-1, the J call TRBJ2-1; 14 bases match TRBD2. Trimming removed 2 bases from V and 6 bases from J; junction bases left unmatched: 9. The CDR3 is 17 residues long. The germline CDR1 and CDR2 sequences are DFQATT and SNEGSKA (reference sequence). The DNA of the CDR3 is TGCAGTGCTAGATCCGGGACTAGCGGGGGTCGTCTCAATGAGCAGTTCTTC. As protein: CSARSGTSGGRLNEQFF.

The rearrangement uses TRBV6-1 and TRBJ2-1; D remains unclear. V dropped 8 bases and J dropped 4 bases, with 15 bases sitting between them. The CDR3 totals 14 residues. Germline assignment: CDR1 MNHNS and CDR2 SASEGT. The CDR3 loop is CASVTQGPYNEQFF. The DNA for the CDR3 is TGTGCCAGCGTAACACAAGGACCTTACAATGAGCAGTTCTTC.

The chain employs TRBV5-1 and TRBJ2-7, with 7 bases lining up with TRBD1. The ends lost 4 bases at V and 2 bases at J; junction bases unmatched: 6. The CDR3 has 14 amino acids. The germline V gene has CDR1 SGHRS and CDR2 YFSETQ. The DNA of the CDR3 is TGCGCCAGCAGCACCGGACAGGTACCCTACGAGCAGTACTTC. This gives the protein CASSTGQVPYEQYF.

The rearrangement joins TRBV28 to TRBJ1-2; D is possibly TRBD1 (5 bases). Germline V gene data show CDR1 as MDHEN and CDR2 as SYDVKM. The CDR3 length is 14 residues. V was shortened by 6 bases and J by 0 bases, with 11 bases between the two germline ends. CDR3 nucleotides: TGTGCCAGCAGCCCGGGGGTAACTAACTATGGCTACACCTTC. It is translated as CASSPGVTNYGYTF.

The genes are TRBV6-1 and TRBJ1-6; 8 positions agree with TRBD1. Per germline, CDR1 MNHNS and CDR2 SASEGT. Germline trimming cut 6 bases from V and 5 bases from J; bases unmatched to any gene: 6. The length of the CDR3 is 15 residues. Here the CDR3 reads CASRRQQGDNSPLHF. The CDR3 coding sequence is TGTGCCAGCAGGAGGCAACAGGGGGATAATTCACCCCTCCACTTT.

The chain joins TRBV10-3 to TRBJ1-2, with D perhaps matching TRBD1 (5 bases). The ends were cut back, 0 bases at V and 4 bases at J, with 18 bases in the middle. The CDR3 length is 17 residues. The germline V gene has CDR1 ENHRY and CDR2 SYGVKD. CDR3 in amino acids: CAISESYDSRDLYGYTF. The CDR3 DNA is TGTGCCATCAGTGAGTCATATGACAGCCGAGACCTCTATGGCTACACCTTC.